Following are 9 T cell receptor beta chains from one sample sequenced in a study of graft-versus-host responses after intestinal transplantation (TCRdb year 2021). Library preparation employed the immunoSEQ multiplex PCR assay. This immuneACCESS table, as held by TCRdb, lists in-frame sequences with V and J called but not all clones. Of the missing ones, under half trace to an unresolved V gene in checked studies; the others have no known cause. Present in this sample are about 39,000 clones, about nine tenths of which were seen just once. Clones ranked in the top ten supply 7% to 7.5% of the sample. The specimen was PBMCs, collected approximately 270 days after transplant. These receptors were taken from a human patient who received an intestinal transplant, so some T cells may come from the graft donor.

The J gene is TRBJ1-2, the V gene TRBV19; 8 nucleotides match TRBD1. CDR3 length: 19 amino acids. Per germline, CDR1 LNHDA and CDR2 SQIVND (reference sequence). Trimming cost V 6 bases and J 6 bases; bases outside gene matches: 24. The CDR3 nucleotides are TGTGCCAGTAGCCCCATGCGGGGGCCCGTGGACAGGGTAGAGGATGGCTACACCTTC. It translates to CASSPMRGPVDRVEDGYTF.

The chain combines TRBV13 with TRBJ2-3; D is undetermined. This CDR3 spans 15 amino acids. Germline loops: CDR1 PRHDT, CDR2 FYEKMQ (reference sequence). V shed 0 bases and J shed 4 bases, with 11 bases lying between them. CDR3 amino acids: CASSLGDPSPDTQYF. CDR3 coding DNA: TGTGCCAGCAGCTTAGGTGACCCTTCCCCAGATACGCAGTATTTT.

The chain joins TRBV19 to TRBJ2-2; D not certain. Trimming shortened V by 3 bases and J by 5 bases, and 16 bases separated the two germline ends. The CDR3 consists of 16 residues. Germline V gives CDR1 LNHDA, CDR2 SQIVND (reference sequence). The CDR3 nucleotides read TGTGCCAGTAGTATTTGGGCCTTCGACCTTACCGGGGAGCTGTTTTTT. It translates to CASSIWAFDLTGELFF.

This chain joins TRBV7-6 and TRBJ1-2, with D uncertain. The V end was cut by 5 bases, the J end by 8 bases, with 21 bases between. The CDR3 has 15 residues. Germline CDR1 reads SGHVS; CDR2 reads FNYEAQ. The CDR3 DNA sequence: TGTGCCAGCAGCCAAGGTGGCCAAATGTCGGCGGGCTACACCTTC. It is translated as CASSQGGQMSAGYTF.

The gene calls are TRBV14 and TRBJ2-3, with a weak D call TRBD2 (5 bases). Trimming pared 1 base from V and 7 bases from J, leaving 15 bases between. The germline V gene encodes CDR1 SGHDN and CDR2 FVKESK. The CDR3 covers 15 residues. The CDR3 loop reads CASSQGSSWRNTQYF. The CDR3 DNA sequence: TGTGCCAGCAGCCAAGGATCTAGCTGGAGAAATACGCAGTATTTT. The complete variable domain, with remaining parts taken from reference TRBV14 and TRBJ2-3, reads EAGVTQFPSHSVIEKGQTVTLRCDPISGHDNLYWYRRVMGKEIKFLLHFVKESKQDESGMPNNRFLAERTGGTYSTLKVQPAELEDSGVYFCASSQGSSWRNTQYFGPGTRLTVL.

This chain links TRBV15 with TRBJ1-1; D remains unclear. This CDR3 comprises 15 residues. Germline V gene lookup returns CDR1 LNHNV and CDR2 YYDKDF (reference sequence). V lost 1 base and J lost 1, with 10 bases in between. The CDR3 bases are TGTGCCACCAGCAGAGGTTGGGCGGAGAACACTGAAGCTTTCTTT. Protein sequence: CATSRGWAENTEAFF.

The chain links TRBV2 to TRBJ2-3; no clear D. Germline V gives CDR1 SNHLY, CDR2 FYNNEI. The CDR3 loop spans 14 amino acids. The germline V and J ends were trimmed by 6 bases and 3 bases, with 13 bases remaining between them. CDR3 sequence: CASSSLLGTDTQYF. The CDR3 nucleotides are TGTGCCAGCAGCTCACTACTGGGGACAGATACGCAGTATTTT.

In regard to this clone: Other DNA sequences of this sample code for an identical CDR3. The chain employs TRBV6-4 and TRBJ2-3; 8 positions match TRBD2. The CDR3 consists of 15 residues. Germline lookup yields CDR1 MRHNA and CDR2 SNTAGT. The ends lost 0 bases at V and 1 base at J; junction bases unmatched: 0. DNA for the CDR3: TGTGCCAGCAGTGACTCGCGGGGGGGCACAGATACGCAGTATTTT. This gives the protein CASSDSRGGTDTQYF.

The V gene is TRBV19, the J gene TRBJ2-3; D uncertain. Germline V gene data show CDR1 as LNHDA and CDR2 as SQIVND (reference sequence). The CDR3 is 12 residues long. V lost 5 bases and J 2 bases, leaving 5 bases between the germline ends. This CDR3 is CASSPTTDTQYF. CDR3 nucleotides: TGTGCCAGTAGTCCAACCACAGATACGCAGTATTTT.